This T cell receptor (beta chain) was profiled in a study of blood T cell repertoires in COVID-19. In the study overall: Both acute and convalescent COVID-19 samples were obtained from the United States, Italy and Spain. Sample material is recorded as cDNA or gDNA derived from T cells, B-cell-depleted T cells, or PBMCs.

The protocol was immunoSEQ multiplex PCR, while the TCRdb copy is restricted to in-frame clones and leaves out a portion. The profile shows approximately 60,000 clones, about 81% of them singletons. Germline lookup yields CDR1 LNHDA and CDR2 SQIVND (reference sequence). Deletions cut 3 bases from V and 10 bases from J, with 18 bases between. The CDR3 loop spans 14 amino acids. This rearrangement joins TRBV19 to TRBJ1-2, with D perhaps TRBD1 (5 bases). This receptor was identified in a man of 80 years or more with acute or convalescent COVID-19. Sequencing input: peripheral blood. The CDR3 spells CASSIGRAAEVYTF. CDR3 bases: TGTGCCAGTAGTATTGGCAGGGCAGCTGAGGTCTACACCTTC. The full variable domain, its missing parts supplied by reference TRBV19 and TRBJ1-2, is DGGITQSPKYLFRKEGQNVTLSCEQNLNHDAMYWYRQDPGQGLRLIYYSQIVNDFQKGDIAEGYSVSREKKESFPLTVTSAQKNPTAFYLCASSIGRAAEVYTFGSGTRLTVV.